This T cell receptor beta chain appears in the sequencing data of a study of blood T cell repertoires in COVID-19. This clone showed up just once. There are 13 residues in the CDR3. Germline V lookup: CDR1 LGHNA, CDR2 YSLEER. Between the trimmed V and J ends, which lost 2 bases and 2 bases, there was a span of 6 bases. Profiled with immunoSEQ multiplex PCR; TCRdb holds only in-frame clones, not every one. This sample has about 310,000 clones, with over 75% found just once. Sequenced sample: peripheral blood. The clonotype originates from a man between 45 and 60 years old with active or convalescent COVID-19. The genes are TRBV4-3 and TRBJ1-1; D is undetermined. The CDR3 reads CASSQLGNTEAFF. Here the CDR3 DNA reads TGCGCCAGCAGCCAATTGGGCAACACTGAAGCTTTCTTT.